The present TCR beta chain was sequenced within a study of blood T cell repertoires in COVID-19. Study at large: The United States, Italy and Spain were the sources of the acute and convalescent COVID-19 samples. T cells, B-cell-depleted T cells, or PBMCs supplied cDNA or gDNA.

Looked up from germline, CDR1 is MNHEY and CDR2 is SMNVEV (reference sequence). CDR3 size: 14 residues. The ends lost 6 bases at V and 5 bases at J; junction bases unmatched: 8. How the authors handled the data: Cell counts per sample came from amplifying reference gene primers. Measured with immunoSEQ multiplex PCR; TCRdb has only the in-frame clones, and not every one. That table gives V, J and clone size, and the DNA gave D and trimming. The repertoire holds approximately 160,000 clones, with roughly 80% as singletons. Sequences were obtained from peripheral blood. This chain connects TRBV27 to TRBJ2-5; TRBD2 matches 8 bases. This TCR was recovered from a man aged 60 to 75 with acute or convalescent COVID-19. The CDR3 reads CASSPGTRGETQYF. The CDR3 coding sequence is TGTGCCAGCAGCCCCGGGACTAGAGGCGAGACCCAGTACTTC.